Presented here are 11 T cell receptor beta chains from one specimen sequenced in a study of early T cells in non-severe SARS-CoV-2 infection. TCRdb independently ran MiXCR on the 5' RACE reads; one entry per CDR3 protein. The sample lists under 95,000 distinct CDR3 sequences, 10% to 15% occurring once. The specimen sequenced was whole blood. These receptors were taken from an adult who was a healthcare worker with PCR-confirmed SARS-CoV-2 infection or an uninfected control (not recorded which).

This clonotype showed up many times. The chain employs TRBV5-4 and TRBJ1-2, with D perhaps matching TRBD1 (5 bases). Trimming took 4 bases from V and 2 from J, leaving 18 bases between them. CDR1 SGHNT and CDR2 YYREEE come from the germline V gene (reference sequence). The CDR3 is made up of 16 amino acids. DNA of the CDR3: TGTGCCAGCAGCCCGACGGGCCAGGGCACCAACTATGGCTACACCTTC. The encoded protein is CASSPTGQGTNYGYTF.

This clonotype was detected only a few times. The chain employs TRBV7-3 and TRBJ2-5, with 7 bases aligning to TRBD2. There are 15 residues in the CDR3. Germline V gene sequence: CDR1 SGHTA, CDR2 FQGTGA. After removal of 5 bases from V and 2 bases from J, the junction contained 8 bases not matched to a gene. For the CDR3, the DNA is TGTGCCAGCAGCCGAAGCGGGGAGTTACAAGAGACCCAGTACTTC. Protein sequence: CASSRSGELQETQYF.

This clonotype was observed a few times. V is TRBV5-6 and J is TRBJ1-2; 8 bases are shared with TRBD1. After removal of 4 bases from V and 8 bases from J, the junction contained 10 bases not matched to a gene. CDR1 SGHDT and CDR2 YYEEEE come from the germline V gene. The CDR3 covers 14 residues. The CDR3 is CASSASQGAYGYTF. DNA for the CDR3: TGTGCCAGCAGCGCCTCCCAGGGGGCGTACGGCTACACCTTC.

The V and J genes are TRBV12-3 or TRBV12-4 and TRBJ1-2; D unresolved. CDR3 length: 13 amino acids. Trimming took off 1 base at V and 7 bases at J, with 10 bases between the two ends. CDR3 in amino acids: CASSLGQVVGYTF. The CDR3, as DNA: TGTGCCAGCAGTTTAGGGCAGGTGGTTGGCTACACCTTC.

This clonotype was seen repeatedly, ten times or more. J is TRBJ2-7 and V is TRBV12-3 or TRBV12-4; 7 bases are a match to TRBD2. After removal of 7 bases from V and 0 bases from J, the junction contained 6 bases not matched to a gene. This CDR3 region has 14 residues. The CDR3 nucleotides are TGTGCCAGCACTCTAGCGGCGGACTCCTACGAGCAGTACTTC. Translation: CASTLAADSYEQYF.

This clonotype was seen a handful of times. The chain joins TRBV20-1 to TRBJ2-5, with a tentative D call TRBD1 (5 bases). The ends were cut back, 2 bases at V and 4 bases at J, with 14 bases in the middle. The CDR3 is made up of 14 amino acids. Germline lookup yields CDR1 DFQATT and CDR2 SNEGSKA (reference sequence). The CDR3 bases are TGCAGTGCTAGACGGGCAGGGTCATCAGAGACCCAGTACTTC. This gives the protein CSARRAGSSETQYF.

The DNA of the CDR3 is TGTGCCAGCAGCCAGGTCGCGTACAGGGAGGATAGGAAAGGCTACACCTTC. Residues: CASSQVAYREDRKGYTF. This chain uses TRBV3-1 with TRBJ1-2; perhaps TRBD1 as D (6 bases). Germline-derived CDR1 and CDR2 are LGHDT and YNNKEL (reference sequence). The CDR3 covers 17 residues. With 3 bases removed from V and 8 bases from J, the gap between germline ends came to 25 bases. Variable domain in full (rest from reference TRBV3-1 and TRBJ1-2): DTAVSQTPKYLVTQMGNDKSIKCEQNLGHDTMYWYKQDSKKFLKIMFSYNNKELIINETVPNRFSPKSPDKAHLNLHINSLELGDSAVYFCASSQVAYREDRKGYTFGSGTRLTVV.

This clonotype was counted ten times or more. The chain's CDR3 is CSARDRGVYEQYF. CDR3 nucleotide sequence: TGCAGTGCCCGGGACAGGGGAGTATACGAGCAGTACTTC. The chain uses TRBV20-1 and TRBJ2-7, with 10 positions matching TRBD1. The V segment lost 6 bases and the J segment 4 bases; nucleotides outside the gene matches: 6. The CDR3 extends over 13 amino acids. Germline-derived CDR1 and CDR2 are DFQATT and SNEGSKA (reference sequence).

This clonotype has a handful of counts. This sequence joins TRBV6-6 and TRBJ2-4, with 7 positions matching TRBD1. V was clipped by 7 bases and J by 5 bases; unmatched bases: 5. CDR1 is MNHNY and CDR2 is SVGAGI in the germline V gene (reference sequence). The CDR3 spans 13 residues. The CDR3 sequence is CASKLGQENIQYF. The CDR3 DNA sequence: TGTGCCAGCAAACTCGGACAGGAAAACATTCAGTACTTC.

As regards this clonotype: One end of the junction fails to match germline, which may point to a read error. The V call is TRBV6-6, the J call TRBJ1-4; D is unresolved. The length of the CDR3 is 13 residues. From germline, CDR1 is MNHNY and CDR2 SVGAGI (reference sequence). The CDR3: CTSRTLQWEKLFF. The CDR3, as DNA: TGTACCAGCAGGACGCTACAGTGGGAAAAACTGTTTTTT.

This clonotype occurred a few times. This chain joins TRBV19 and TRBJ1-4; 9 nucleotides agree with TRBD1. V lost 6 bases and J lost 7; bases outside the gene matches: 6. This CDR3 spans 14 amino acids. Per the germline V gene, CDR1 is LNHDA and CDR2 is SQIVND (reference sequence). The CDR3 DNA follows: TGTGCCAGTAGCTCACAGGGGGCAGCTGAAAAACTGTTTTTT. Its protein product is CASSSQGAAEKLFF.